This TCR beta chain was sequenced in a study of T-cell reconstitution after alpha-beta-depleted transplantation in children. Study-wide findings and caveats: T-cell numbers and diversity one year post-transplant derived largely from freshly generated T cells. Surviving recipient T cells and thymic progenitors produced the high day-60 TCRbeta diversity seen in some patients. Expanded clones from the graft, numbering several hundred, reportedly supplied alpha-beta T cells about two months after transplant.

CDR1 and CDR2 (germline): MNHEY, SVGAGI. There are 15 residues in the CDR3. V was clipped by 0 bases and J by 8 bases, with 14 bases between them. This clonotype was seen a few times. As yet, its antigen is unknown. Unique molecular identifiers tagged the TCRbeta library. TCRdb redid the calling of the PCR reads with MiXCR, one entry per CDR3 protein. The repertoire holds about 120,000 distinct CDR3 sequences, with 23% as singletons. The specimen was PBMCs, mostly from graft donor cells, collected 180 days after TCRalphabeta/CD19-depleted stem cell transplant. This rearrangement joins TRBV6-5 to TRBJ1-5; possibly TRBD1 for D (6 bases). The source is a male patient aged 2 to 10 who had a stem cell transplant for chronic granulomatous disease, so the T cells may come from the graft donor. The CDR3 sequence: CASSYSGGALEPQHF. CDR3 coding DNA: TGTGCCAGCAGTTACTCTGGGGGGGCTCTGGAGCCCCAGCATTTT.